This T cell receptor (beta chain) originates from a study of beta chain features in type 1 diabetes. Looking at the study overall: Patients and healthy donors were similar in age, gender and cell yields. General observations from the study: Whether TCRB rearrangement is influenced by HLA type went unresolved here. In every one of the four CD4+ subsets, TCRB CDR3s were moderately but significantly shorter in Type 1 diabetes patients.

CD4+ naive, central memory, regulatory and stem cell-like memory cells were sorted via CD45RO/CCR7/CD25/CD127/CD95/CD27. Since all of the isolated RNA was reverse transcribed, expressed TCRB transcripts were what got sequenced. TCRdb's copy holds only in-frame clones and misses some; the assay was immunoSEQ multiplex PCR. The sample lists over 120,000 clones; about 13% were seen once. Trimming took off 5 bases at V and 10 bases at J, with 15 bases between the two ends. CDR1 is MNHEY and CDR2 is SMNVEV in the germline V gene (reference sequence). CDR3 length equals 13 residues. In the case of this clone: Its matching antigen is unknown.

The J gene is TRBJ2-1, the V gene TRBV27; perhaps TRBD2 as D (5 bases). This sequence originates from a man aged 18 to 30 with type 1 diabetes. The sequencing input was central memory CD4+ T cells from blood. The CDR3 loop is CASSPHRGYEQFF. CDR3 sequence (DNA): TGTGCCAGCAGTCCTCACCGGGGATACGAGCAGTTCTTC.